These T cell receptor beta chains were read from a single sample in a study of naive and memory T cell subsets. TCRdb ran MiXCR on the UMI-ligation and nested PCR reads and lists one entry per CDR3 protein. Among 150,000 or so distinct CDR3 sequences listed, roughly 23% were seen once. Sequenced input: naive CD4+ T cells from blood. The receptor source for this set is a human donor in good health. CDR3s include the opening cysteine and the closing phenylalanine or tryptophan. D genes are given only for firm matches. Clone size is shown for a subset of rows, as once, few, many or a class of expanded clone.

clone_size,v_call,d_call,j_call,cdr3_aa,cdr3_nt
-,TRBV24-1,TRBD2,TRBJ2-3,CATSDSWTSGSSFAQYF,TGTGCCACCAGTGACTCCTGGACTAGCGGGTCGTCGTTCGCGCAGTATTTT
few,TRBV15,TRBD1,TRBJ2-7,CATRQGSSYEQYF,TGTGCCACCCGACAGGGGAGCTCCTACGAGCAGTACTTC
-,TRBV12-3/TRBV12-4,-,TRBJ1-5,CASSLEVFHVSDDSNQPQHF,TGTGCCAGCAGTTTAGAGGTCTTTCATGTGTCAGACGATAGCAATCAGCCCCAGCATTTT
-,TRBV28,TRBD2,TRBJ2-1,CASSFWGGSLLNEQFF,TGTGCCAGCAGTTTTTGGGGCGGGAGCCTTTTGAATGAGCAGTTCTTC
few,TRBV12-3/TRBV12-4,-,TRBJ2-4,CASSPGLAKNIQYF,TGTGCCAGCAGTCCAGGGCTGGCCAAAAACATTCAGTACTTC
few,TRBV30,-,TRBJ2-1,CAWSVDSMPYNEQFF,TGTGCCTGGAGTGTAGACAGTATGCCCTACAATGAGCAGTTCTTC
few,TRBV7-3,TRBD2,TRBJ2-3,CASSLTASGSPTDTQYF,TGTGCCAGCAGCTTAACTGCTAGCGGGAGTCCGACAGATACGCAGTATTTT
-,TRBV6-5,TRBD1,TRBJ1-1,CASSYRTGMAFF,TGTGCCAGCAGTTATCGGACAGGGATGGCTTTCTTT
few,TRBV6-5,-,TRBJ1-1,CASSYSRASDTEAFF,TGTGCCAGCAGTTACTCTCGGGCTTCGGACACTGAAGCTTTCTTT
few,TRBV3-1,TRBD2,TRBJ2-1,CASSLARTSGSNEQFF,TGTGCCAGCAGCCTCGCTAGGACTAGCGGGAGCAATGAGCAGTTCTTC
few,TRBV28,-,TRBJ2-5,CASRQQGRLRQYF,TGTGCCAGCAGACAACAGGGCAGGCTGCGTCAGTACTTC
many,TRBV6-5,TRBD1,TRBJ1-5,CASRPGQANQPQHF,TGTGCCAGCAGACCAGGACAGGCCAATCAGCCCCAGCATTTT
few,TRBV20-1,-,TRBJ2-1,CSAVDPQGSNEQFF,TGCAGTGCTGTGGACCCTCAAGGGTCCAATGAGCAGTTCTTC
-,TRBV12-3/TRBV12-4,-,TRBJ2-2,CASSLFLAGTNTGELFF,TGTGCCAGCAGTTTATTTCTGGCCGGGACGAACACCGGGGAGCTGTTTTTT
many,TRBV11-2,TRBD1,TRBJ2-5,CASSSSNRGQETQYF,TGTGCCAGCAGCTCCTCGAACAGGGGGCAAGAGACCCAGTACTTC
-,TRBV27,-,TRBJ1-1,CASSAGRLNTEAFF,TGTGCCAGCAGTGCAGGACGGCTGAACACTGAAGCTTTCTTT
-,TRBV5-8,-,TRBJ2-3,CASTPSGSKQYF,TGTGCCAGCACCCCTTCAGGTTCCAAGCAGTATTTT
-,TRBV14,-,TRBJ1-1,CASSHDRRNTEAFF,TGTGCCAGCAGCCACGACAGGAGGAACACTGAAGCTTTCTTT
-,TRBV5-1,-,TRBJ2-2,CASRELANTGELFF,TGCGCCAGCAGGGAGCTAGCGAACACCGGGGAGCTGTTTTTT
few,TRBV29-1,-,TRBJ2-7,CSVLGDGYEQYF,TGCAGCGTTCTGGGCGACGGGTACGAGCAGTACTTC
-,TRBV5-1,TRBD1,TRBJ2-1,CASSPGPTGVDNEQFF,TGCGCCAGCAGCCCCGGCCCGACAGGGGTGGACAATGAGCAGTTCTTC
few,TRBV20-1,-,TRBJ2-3,CSARSGDTQYF,TGCAGTGCCCGGTCCGGAGATACGCAGTATTTT
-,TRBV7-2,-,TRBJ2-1,CASSQLRGNEQFF,TGTGCCAGCAGTCAGCTAAGGGGCAATGAGCAGTTCTTC
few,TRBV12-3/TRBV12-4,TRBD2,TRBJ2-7,CASSLTAGENEQYF,TGTGCCAGCAGTTTGACAGCGGGAGAAAACGAGCAGTACTTC
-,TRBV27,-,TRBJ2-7,CASRVLRGSRSYEQYF,TGTGCCAGCAGAGTTCTAAGAGGGTCGAGAAGCTACGAGCAGTACTTC
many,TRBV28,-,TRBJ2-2,CASSRDNSNTGELFF,TGTGCCAGCAGCAGAGATAATTCGAACACCGGGGAGCTGTTTTTT
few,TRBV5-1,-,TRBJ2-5,CASSLGQRQETQYF,TGCGCCAGCAGCTTGGGACAGAGACAAGAGACCCAGTACTTC
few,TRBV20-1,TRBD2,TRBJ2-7,CSASFSGGEQYF,TGCAGTGCTAGCTTTAGCGGGGGTGAGCAGTACTTC
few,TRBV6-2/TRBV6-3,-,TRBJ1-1,CASSYSGANTEAFF,TGTGCCAGCAGTTACTCAGGGGCTAACACTGAAGCTTTCTTT
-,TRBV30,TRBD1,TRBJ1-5,CAWSQPIGTGGNQPQHF,TGTGCCTGGAGTCAACCCATCGGGACAGGGGGCAATCAGCCCCAGCATTTT
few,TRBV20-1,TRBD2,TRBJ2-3,CSARNLGGRARVVDTQYF,TGCAGTGCTAGAAACTTGGGCGGGAGGGCCCGAGTTGTAGATACGCAGTATTTT
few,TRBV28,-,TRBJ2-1,CASSFRFKLNEQFF,TGTGCCAGCAGTTTTCGTTTTAAGTTGAATGAGCAGTTCTTC
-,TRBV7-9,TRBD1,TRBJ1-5,CASSLWGQGRGNQPQHF,TGTGCCAGCAGCTTATGGGGACAGGGACGAGGCAATCAGCCCCAGCATTTT
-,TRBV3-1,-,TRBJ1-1,CASSQARNLGNTEAFF,TGTGCCAGCAGCCAAGCTCGCAATTTGGGGAACACTGAAGCTTTCTTT
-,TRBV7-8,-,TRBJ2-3,CASSLVGTDTQYF,TGTGCCAGCAGCTTAGTCGGGACAGATACGCAGTATTTT
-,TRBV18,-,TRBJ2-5,CASSRYSGTQETQYF,TGTGCCAGCTCACGCTATTCCGGGACCCAAGAGACCCAGTACTTC
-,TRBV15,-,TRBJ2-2,CATSRDVLTANTGELFF,TGTGCCACCAGCAGAGATGTACTGACCGCGAACACCGGGGAGCTGTTTTTT
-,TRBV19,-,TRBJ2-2,CASSILGVAGELFF,TGTGCCAGTAGTATTTTAGGGGTTGCCGGGGAGCTGTTTTTT
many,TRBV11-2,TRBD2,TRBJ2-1,CASSFSVSGHFTEFF,TGTGCCAGCAGCTTTTCGGTTAGCGGGCATTTTACTGAGTTCTTC
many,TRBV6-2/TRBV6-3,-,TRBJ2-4,CASRRENIQYF,TGTGCCAGCAGGAGGGAAAACATTCAGTACTTC
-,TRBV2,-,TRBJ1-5,CASSEGGWTRQTNQPQHF,TGTGCCAGCAGTGAAGGAGGGTGGACTAGACAGACCAATCAGCCCCAGCATTTT
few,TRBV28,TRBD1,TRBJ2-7,CASSYPGQGIYEQYF,TGTGCCAGCAGCTATCCGGGACAGGGGATCTACGAGCAGTACTTC
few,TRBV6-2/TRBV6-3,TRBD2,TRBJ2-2,CASSRGLVLTGELFF,TGTGCCAGCAGCCGGGGACTAGTGTTAACCGGGGAGCTGTTTTTT
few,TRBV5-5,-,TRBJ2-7,CASSRDSFSYEQYF,TGTGCCAGCAGTAGAGACAGTTTCTCCTACGAGCAGTACTTC
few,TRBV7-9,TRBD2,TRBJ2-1,CASSLGLAGGHEQFF,TGTGCCAGCAGCTTAGGACTAGCGGGAGGTCATGAGCAGTTCTTC
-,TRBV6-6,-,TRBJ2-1,CASTPIGGRLSSYNEQFF,TGTGCCAGCACCCCCATCGGGGGGCGGCTAAGCTCCTACAATGAGCAGTTCTTC
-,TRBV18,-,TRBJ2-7,CASSPIRVPNEQYF,TGTGCCAGCTCACCAATACGGGTACCTAACGAGCAGTACTTC
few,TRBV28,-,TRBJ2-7,CASSLFHEQYF,TGTGCCAGCAGTTTATTCCACGAGCAGTACTTC
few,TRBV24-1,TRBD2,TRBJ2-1,CATSVWDYHNEQFF,TGTGCCACCAGTGTCTGGGACTATCACAATGAGCAGTTCTTC
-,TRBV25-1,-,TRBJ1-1,CASSAYLEPEAFF,TGTGCCAGCAGTGCTTACCTGGAACCTGAAGCTTTCTTT
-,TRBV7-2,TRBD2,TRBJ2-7,CASSLQSGGPYEQYF,TGTGCCAGCAGCTTACAGTCGGGAGGGCCCTACGAGCAGTACTTC